One and the same sample provided the 27 T cell receptor beta chains below, sequenced in a study of T cell changes during pregnancy in multiple sclerosis. Sequencing used immunoSEQ multiplex PCR; TCRdb keeps in-frame clones, though not all of them. Here the sample spans about 42,000 clones, more than 90% being singletons. This specimen consisted of CD4+ T cells from peripheral blood mononuclear cells, obtained after pregnancy. The receptors stem from a female donor in good health, enrolled as a control in a pregnancy study.

This rearrangement joins TRBV15 to TRBJ2-1; no definite D call. V was shortened by 1 base and J by 0 bases, with 10 bases between the two germline ends. CDR3 size: 16 residues. Germline V CDR1 and CDR2: LNHNV, YYDKDF (reference sequence). The CDR3 bases are TGTGCCACCAGCAGAGGGCGGCTAAGCTCCTACAATGAGCAGTTCTTC. Residues: CATSRGRLSSYNEQFF.

The rearrangement uses TRBV7-8 and TRBJ1-4; the D is unclear. The CDR3 is 15 amino acids. Germline V gives CDR1 SGHVS, CDR2 FQNEAQ. The V and J ends lost 1 base and 3 bases respectively, with 9 bases between them. CDR3 loop: CASSLEWRPNEKLFF. The DNA of the CDR3 is TGTGCCAGCAGCTTAGAATGGAGACCTAATGAAAAACTGTTTTTT. The variable domain in full, completed from reference TRBV7-8 and TRBJ1-4, reads GAGVSQSPRYKVAKRGQDVALRCDPISGHVSLFWYQQALGQGPEFLTYFQNEAQLDKSGLPSDRFFAERPEGSVSTLKIQRTQQEDSAVYLCASSLEWRPNEKLFFGSGTQLSVL.

This sequence joins TRBV28 and TRBJ2-3; 9 nucleotides line up with TRBD1. Germline V gene lookup returns CDR1 MDHEN and CDR2 SYDVKM. V was clipped by 6 bases and J by 0 bases; unmatched bases: 10. CDR3 length: 17 amino acids. In nucleotides, the CDR3 is TGTGCCAGCAGCCGTTTCGACAGGGGGAGTAGCACAGATACGCAGTATTTT. Its protein is CASSRFDRGSSTDTQYF.

Concerning this clone itself: One end of the junction varies from germline; a read error may be responsible. The J gene is TRBJ2-5, the V gene TRBV28, with D hard to call. CDR1 and CDR2 (germline): MDHEN, SYDVKM. This CDR3 has 14 amino acids. The CDR3 protein is CASSPTGYQETQYF. CDR3 in DNA: TGTGCCAGCAGTCCCACCGGGTACCAGGAGACCCAGTACTTC. The full variable domain, with the rest looked up from reference TRBV28 and TRBJ2-5, is DVKVTQSSRYLVKRTGEKVFLECVQDMDHENMFWYRQDPGLGLRLIYFSYDVKMKEKGDIPEGYSVSREKKERFSLILESASTNQTSMYLCASSPTGYQETQYFGPGTRLLVL.

CDR3: CASRPLGQGASEAFF. CDR3 in DNA: TGTGCCAGCAGACCCCTTGGACAGGGAGCGTCTGAAGCTTTCTTT. The gene calls are TRBV6-4 and TRBJ1-1, with 8 bases fitting TRBD1. V trimming: 6 bases; J trimming: 6 bases; junction bases outside the gene matches: 12. Germline-derived CDR1 and CDR2 are MRHNA and SNTAGT. The CDR3 contains 15 residues.

The chain links TRBV2 to TRBJ1-2, with a weak D call TRBD1 (5 bases). V lost 4 bases to trimming and J lost 4 bases, with 16 bases between them. CDR3 size: 15 residues. CDR1 is SNHLY and CDR2 is FYNNEI in the germline V gene. CDR3 DNA: TGTGCCAGCAGTGCGTTACCAGGGAAAGGCTATGGCTACACCTTC. Translating gives CASSALPGKGYGYTF.

This rearrangement joins TRBV4-3 to TRBJ2-5; a possible D gene is TRBD1 (5 bases). CDR1 LGHNA and CDR2 YSLEER come from the germline V gene. V lost 4 bases to trimming and J lost 2 bases, with 8 bases between them. The CDR3 totals 13 residues. The CDR3 protein is CASSRQTQETQYF. For the CDR3, the DNA is TGCGCCAGCAGCCGACAGACACAAGAGACCCAGTACTTC.

The chain combines TRBV27 with TRBJ1-2; 9 bases are a match to TRBD1. The CDR3 covers 15 residues. The germline CDR1 and CDR2 sequences are MNHEY and SMNVEV (reference sequence). Losses at the gene ends were 1 base for V and 4 bases for J; bases not matched to a gene: 4. For the CDR3, the DNA is TGTGCCAGCAGTTTATTCGGGACAGGGTCCTATGGCTACACCTTC. Translation gives CASSLFGTGSYGYTF.

The chain is built from TRBV28 and TRBJ1-5; D possibly corresponds to TRBD1 (5 bases). The germline gives CDR1 MDHEN, CDR2 SYDVKM. V lost 2 bases and J 0 bases, leaving 8 bases between the germline ends. This CDR3 contains 15 residues. Written as DNA, the CDR3 is TGTGCCAGCAGTTTAGGGGGGGTTAGCAATCAGCCCCAGCATTTT. Encoded protein: CASSLGGVSNQPQHF.

J is TRBJ2-3 and V is TRBV4-2; TRBD2 aligns across 7 bases. Germline CDR1 and CDR2: LGHNA and YNFKEQ. The junction had 9 bases not matched to a gene; V was cut back by 1 base and J by 5 bases. The CDR3 length is 16 residues. CDR3 coding DNA: TGTGCCAGCAGCCAAGCTTCCGGGGGAGGGGTAGATACGCAGTATTTT. Protein: CASSQASGGGVDTQYF.

CDR3 nucleotides: TGTGCCAGCTCACCACGTGTCGGGAGGGGCCAAGAGACCCAGTACTTC. This encodes CASSPRVGRGQETQYF. V is TRBV18 and J is TRBJ2-5; 8 bases match TRBD2. This CDR3 contains 16 residues. V lost 1 base, J lost 1 base, and 5 bases stayed unmatched. Germline V CDR1 and CDR2: KGHSH, LQKENI.

The chain is built from TRBV6-6 and TRBJ2-7, with D hard to call. Trimming took off 4 bases at V and 0 bases at J, with 13 bases between the two ends. The germline CDR1 and CDR2 sequences are MNHNY and SVGAGI (reference sequence). This CDR3 has 15 residues. CDR3 sequence reads: CASSSGSPRSYEQYF. CDR3 bases: TGTGCCAGCAGTTCAGGCTCCCCCCGCTCCTACGAGCAGTACTTC.

V and J are TRBV5-1 and TRBJ2-4, with D possibly matching TRBD1 (7 bases). Trimming left V 3 bases short and J 0 bases short, with 16 bases between. This CDR3 has 17 residues. Germline loops: CDR1 SGHRS, CDR2 YFSETQ. The CDR3 DNA sequence: TGCGCCAGCAGCTATACGACAGGGCGGGGAGCCAAAAACATTCAGTACTTC. Translated, it gives CASSYTTGRGAKNIQYF.

The rearrangement joins TRBV19 to TRBJ1-5, with no clear D. The CDR3 sequence is 13 residues long. Between the trimmed V and J ends, which lost 7 bases and 4 bases, there was a span of 11 bases. CDR1 and CDR2 from the germline V gene are LNHDA and SQIVND (reference sequence). The CDR3, as DNA: TGTGCCAGTAAGGATCGGGGAAATCAGCCCCAGCATTTT. Amino acid sequence: CASKDRGNQPQHF.

The chain recombines TRBV9 with TRBJ1-4, with TRBD1 matching over 8 bases. Per germline, CDR1 SGDLS and CDR2 YYNGEE. This CDR3 is 15 amino acids long. V lost 4 bases to trimming and J lost 0 bases; unmatched junction nucleotides: 2. The CDR3 reads CASSLQGATNEKLFF. The CDR3 DNA reads TGTGCCAGCAGCCTACAGGGGGCAACTAATGAAAAACTGTTTTTT. The complete variable domain, with remaining parts taken from reference TRBV9 and TRBJ1-4, reads DSGVTQTPKHLITATGQRVTLRCSPRSGDLSVYWYQQSLDQGLQFLIQYYNGEERAKGNILERFSAQQFPDLHSELNLSSLELGDSALYFCASSLQGATNEKLFFGSGTQLSVL.

This chain links TRBV11-2 with TRBJ1-3; no reliable D call. V lost 4 bases and J lost 0, with 10 bases in between. The germline CDR1 and CDR2 sequences are SGHAT and FQNNGV. The CDR3 consists of 15 residues. The CDR3 sequence is CASSSYAYSGNTIYF. The CDR3 DNA reads as TGTGCCAGCAGCTCGTACGCCTACTCTGGAAACACCATATATTTT.

This clone was observed a single time. The rearrangement uses TRBV19 and TRBJ2-2; D gene uncertain. Deletions cut 1 base from V and 4 bases from J, with 7 bases between. The CDR3 length is 14 residues. Germline CDR1 and CDR2: LNHDA and SQIVND (reference sequence). This CDR3 reads CASSIGRSTGELFF. The CDR3 region has the DNA TGTGCCAGTAGTATAGGGCGGAGCACCGGGGAGCTGTTTTTT.

The chain couples TRBV19 to TRBJ2-5; D might be TRBD2 (6 bases). The CDR3 is 15 amino acids. CDR1 LNHDA and CDR2 SQIVND come from the germline V gene (reference sequence). The ends were cut back, 1 base at V and 5 bases at J, with 14 bases in the middle. The CDR3 protein is CASSIGGRERETQYF. In nucleotides, the CDR3 is TGTGCCAGTAGTATAGGAGGGCGGGAACGCGAGACCCAGTACTTC.

In its sample, this clone was seen once. The V and J genes are TRBV18 and TRBJ2-3; TRBD2 matches at 7 bases. Germline-derived CDR1 and CDR2 are KGHSH and LQKENI. Trimming took 0 bases from V and 6 from J; bases not matched to a gene: 6. The length of the CDR3 is 15 residues. For the CDR3, the DNA is TGTGCCAGCTCACCACCGGTAGGGAGGGCCGATACGCAGTATTTT. This sequence encodes CASSPPVGRADTQYF.

The V call is TRBV6-5, the J call TRBJ2-7, with 7 positions matching TRBD2. The CDR3 extends over 14 amino acids. The V segment lost 6 bases and the J segment 1 base; nucleotides outside the gene matches: 6. From germline, CDR1 is MNHEY and CDR2 SVGAGI. The CDR3 spells CASSLLATSYEQYF. As DNA, the CDR3 is TGTGCCAGCAGCCTACTAGCGACATCCTACGAGCAGTACTTC.

V is TRBV27 and J is TRBJ2-1; the match to TRBD2 covers 8 bases. V gave up 4 bases and J gave up 6 bases; unmatched junction bases: 14. This CDR3 is built from 17 residues. Germline V gene data show CDR1 as MNHEY and CDR2 as SMNVEV (reference sequence). CDR3 DNA sequence: TGTGCCAGCAGTTCTCAGACCGGGACTAGTGGGGTCAATGAGCAGTTCTTC. Its protein product is CASSSQTGTSGVNEQFF.

This chain links TRBV6-5 with TRBJ2-3, with a weak D call TRBD2 (7 bases). V was clipped by 2 bases and J by 5 bases, with 14 bases between them. Germline CDR1 and CDR2: MNHEY and SVGAGI. CDR3 length equals 15 residues. CDR3 amino acids: CASSYRGGWGDTQYF. The CDR3 DNA reads as TGTGCCAGCAGTTACAGGGGGGGGTGGGGAGATACGCAGTATTTT.

V is TRBV6-6 and J is TRBJ1-3, with D perhaps TRBD1 (6 bases). The CDR3 is made up of 15 amino acids. The V gene's germline CDR1 is MNHNY and CDR2 SVGAGI (reference sequence). Between the trimmed V and J ends, which lost 6 bases and 5 bases, there was a span of 17 bases. As DNA, the CDR3 is TGTGCCAGCAGCATGAACAGGGCCGTGAGAAACACCATATATTTT. Amino acid sequence: CASSMNRAVRNTIYF.

The V call is TRBV28, the J call TRBJ1-5, with D maybe TRBD1 (6 bases). Germline assignment: CDR1 MDHEN and CDR2 SYDVKM. V lost 6 bases to trimming and J lost 6 bases, with 12 bases between them. CDR3 size: 13 residues. The CDR3 sequence: CASRLGGPQPQHF. The CDR3 DNA follows: TGTGCCAGCAGACTAGGGGGACCTCAGCCCCAGCATTTT.

This clone was seen only a few times. The chain uses TRBV5-4 and TRBJ2-7; 8 bases line up with TRBD1. After removal of 0 bases from V and 3 bases from J, the junction contained 2 bases not matched to a gene. The germline CDR1 and CDR2 sequences are SGHNT and YYREEE (reference sequence). This CDR3 comprises 14 residues. The CDR3 DNA sequence: TGTGCCAGCAGCTTGGAAACAGGGGGCTACGAGCAGTACTTC. The encoded protein is CASSLETGGYEQYF.

The rearrangement links TRBV10-3 to TRBJ2-5, with 11 bases lining up with TRBD2. The CDR3 totals 18 residues. J was trimmed by 0 bases and V by 3 bases; bases with no gene match: 9. Germline V gene data show CDR1 as ENHRY and CDR2 as SYGVKD. The CDR3 DNA reads TGTGCCATCAGTGAAAGTACTACTAGCGGGGGATACCAAGAGACCCAGTACTTC. Amino acid sequence: CAISESTTSGGYQETQYF.

This chain connects TRBV7-2 to TRBJ2-3; a possible D gene is TRBD1 (6 bases). V was shortened by 1 base and J by 0 bases, with 11 bases between the two germline ends. Germline lookup yields CDR1 SGHTA and CDR2 FQGNSA. The CDR3 is 16 residues long. CDR3 coding DNA: TGTGCCAGCAGCTTAGTTGGGGGCGGGAGCACAGATACGCAGTATTTT. This gives the protein CASSLVGGGSTDTQYF.